The following is a TCR beta chain sequence with its context. Its antigen is as yet unknown. MiXCR, run by TCRdb on the 5' RACE reads, gives a single entry per CDR3 protein. This table holds 400,000 to 500,000 distinct CDR3 sequences, approximately 20% found once. The data are from a study of T-cell memory formation after mild COVID-19. Trimming cost V 1 base and J 5 bases, with 15 bases left between them. The germline V gene has CDR1 LGHNA and CDR2 YNFKEQ. This CDR3 has 15 amino acids. Study-wide results and limits: Clones contracting across day 15 to 85 had a balanced CD4/CD8 profile; later expanding clones leaned CD4+.

The specimen sequenced was PBMCs or a T cell subset sorted from them (not recorded which). This chain links TRBV4-2 with TRBJ2-7, with D maybe TRBD1 (7 bases). The origin of this receptor is an adult woman who had mild COVID-19 (a few samples of this study predate the infection). Cell type and time point are not known. CDR3 loop: CASSQVGQGGDEQYF. In DNA form, the CDR3 reads TGTGCCAGCAGCCAAGTAGGCCAGGGGGGAGACGAGCAGTACTTC.